The sample holds one count of the clone carrying this T cell receptor (beta chain). A multiplex PCR was run with 60 Vbeta primers and 13 Jbeta primers. Clones were sequenced by immunoSEQ multiplex PCR, and TCRdb holds only the in-frame ones, with some missing. The table includes approximately 110,000 clones, 74% detected once. The data originate from a study of cytomegalovirus exposure and HLA in healthy donors. Germline CDR1 LGHNA, CDR2 YSLEER. The CDR3 has 16 amino acids. With 3 bases removed from V and 2 bases from J, the gap between germline ends came to 15 bases. This sequence originates from a woman aged 45-65 years in good health and CMV-seropositive. Sequenced sample: PBMCs. This sequence joins TRBV4-3 and TRBJ2-3; D is possibly TRBD2 (5 bases). The CDR3 DNA sequence: TGCGCCAGCAGCCAGGACTCAGGTTTCCTCACAGATACGCAGTATTTT. It is translated as CASSQDSGFLTDTQYF.